Its frequency marks the clone carrying this T cell receptor (beta chain) as medium-sized. Its antigen is still unknown. The source of the sample is a study of CXCR3-negative and CXCR3-positive naive CD8 T cells. General study points: CXCR3-negative and CXCR3-positive naive cells shared comparable TRBV-TRBJ usage, but memory cells did not. More hydrophobic TRB CDR3s occurred in CXCR3-positive than in CXCR3-negative naive cells.

Phenotypically, naive CD8+ T cells corresponded to CD45RO-CCR7+CD27+CD95-. The study made its TRB cDNA libraries by 5' RACE, adding UMI labels. Each CDR3 protein gets one entry in TCRdb, which reprocessed the 5' RACE reads and gives no DNA. This table holds roughly 8,000 distinct CDR3 sequences. Germline lookup yields CDR1 SGHRS and CDR2 YFSETQ. The CDR3 length is 15 residues. The chain links TRBV5-1 to TRBJ2-1; TCRdb's D call of TRBD1 is untestable without DNA. The specimen sequenced was naive CXCR3- CD8+ T cells from blood. Subset here: CD45RO-CCR7+CD27+CD95- naive CD8+ T cells lacking CXCR3 (TNR3-). The clonotype originates from a human donor in good health. Some clones in this sample may be carry-over from other donors' samples. This CDR3 reads CASSKGLSSYNEQFF. The full variable domain, in which reference TRBV5-1 and TRBJ2-1 provide the parts outside the CDR3, is KAGVTQTPRYLIKTRGQQVTLSCSPISGHRSVSWYQQTPGQGLQFLFEYFSETQRNKGNFPGRFSGRQFSNSRSEMNVSTLELGDSALYLCASSKGLSSYNEQFFGPGTRLTVL.